The TCR beta chain described here comes from a study of T-cell reconstitution after alpha-beta-depleted transplantation in children. Study observations and caveats: Roughly two months post-transplant, alpha-beta T cells reportedly originated from several hundred graft clones that had expanded.

Notes on this clonotype: As yet, its antigen is unknown.

This CDR3 has 14 amino acids. From germline, CDR1 is SGDLS and CDR2 YYNGEE. The V segment lost 5 bases and the J segment 8 bases; nucleotides outside the gene matches: 10. Preparation of the TCRbeta library was carried out with unique molecular identifiers. TCRdb recomputed calls from the PCR reads with MiXCR, one row per CDR3 protein. The sample holds tens of thousands of distinct CDR3 sequences, around a tenth seen once. This rearrangement joins TRBV9 to TRBJ1-2; 9 nucleotides agree with TRBD1. The receptor's source is a male patient between 2 and 10 years old who had a stem cell transplant for chronic granulomatous disease, so the T cells may come from the graft donor. The sequenced sample was PBMCs, mostly from graft donor cells, obtained 60 days after TCRalphabeta/CD19-depleted stem cell transplant. CDR3 nucleotides: TGTGCCAGCAGAGGCTCCGGGACAGGGCGGGGCTACACCTTC. Amino acids: CASRGSGTGRGYTF.